Listed below are T cell receptor beta chains from one sample, sequenced in a study of cytomegalovirus exposure and HLA in healthy donors. Repertoires were generated with immunoSEQ multiplex PCR, while TCRdb's copy carries only in-frame clones and drops some. Altogether roughly 100,000 clones are present, approximately 80% being singletons, with the ten largest covering approximately 5%. Sample: PBMCs. The receptors here all came from a man aged 25-45 years in good health and CMV-seropositive. CDR3s include the opening cysteine and the closing phenylalanine or tryptophan. Fields, in order: D gene, clone size, V gene, J gene, CDR3 DNA, CDR3 protein. D genes are given only for firm matches. The size field is filled for only some rows; it gives once, few, many or a size class.

.	.	TRBV6-1	TRBJ1-2	TGTGCCAGCCTGTCCCGACAGTCGTATGGCTACACCTTC	CASLSRQSYGYTF
.	.	TRBV5-1	TRBJ2-5	TGCGCCAGCAGCTTGGGACTAAAAGAGACCCAGTACTTC	CASSLGLKETQYF
.	few	TRBV4-2	TRBJ2-3	TGTGCCAGCAGCCCGGAGAGGCGCCTCACAGATACGCAGTATTTT	CASSPERRLTDTQYF
.	.	TRBV18	TRBJ2-5	TGTGCCAGCTCACCAAATAGCCCTCCCGAGGAGCAGTACTTC	CASSPNSPPEEQYF
TRBD1	few	TRBV19	TRBJ2-7	TGTGCCAGTACGGAGGGGACAGGGGCCGGTTACGAGCAGTACTTC	CASTEGTGAGYEQYF
.	few	TRBV5-4	TRBJ1-2	TGTGCCAGCAGCTTCGTGAGCGATGGCTACACCTTC	CASSFVSDGYTF
.	.	TRBV4-1	TRBJ2-2	TGCGCCAGCAGCCAAGATATTGGGCGACCGAACACCGGGGAGCTGTTTTTT	CASSQDIGRPNTGELFF
.	few	TRBV7-9	TRBJ1-1	TGTGCCACCCAAGGGGGTATGGTCACTGAAGCTTTCTTT	CATQGGMVTEAFF
.	.	TRBV28	TRBJ1-6	TGTGCCAGCAGACCTATTTGGGGGGGATTCGGGTCACCCCTCCACTTT	CASRPIWGGFGSPLHF
TRBD1	.	TRBV4-1	TRBJ2-6	TGCGCCAGCAGCCAAGTAGGACAGGGCTCTGGGGCCAACGTCCTGACTTTC	CASSQVGQGSGANVLTF
TRBD1	.	TRBV11-2	TRBJ2-7	TGTGCCAGCAGCTTAGATCACAGGGGGCTGTACGAGCAGTACTTC	CASSLDHRGLYEQYF
TRBD1	.	TRBV5-1	TRBJ1-1	TGCGCCAGCAGCGGGGGTATGACAGGGAGTAACACTGAAGCTTTCTTT	CASSGGMTGSNTEAFF
TRBD1	.	TRBV27	TRBJ1-3	TGTGCCAGCAGCCCTAGGGGGCGGACAGGAAACACCATATATTTT	CASSPRGRTGNTIYF
TRBD2	.	TRBV5-1	TRBJ2-5	TGCGCCAGCAGCTTGACAGCCCCCTCGGCGGGGGGGATGCGGGAGACCCAGTACTTC	CASSLTAPSAGGMRETQYF
.	.	TRBV7-8	TRBJ1-3	TGTGCCAGCAGCTTCCCGGGGGGAAACACCATATATTTT	CASSFPGGNTIYF
TRBD1	few	TRBV19	TRBJ1-1	TGTGCCAGCGGACAGGGGCACACTGAAGCTTTCTTT	CASGQGHTEAFF
TRBD1	.	TRBV5-4	TRBJ1-6	TGTGCCAGCAGCGAAACCGCGACAGGGCATTCACCCCTCCACTTT	CASSETATGHSPLHF
.	.	TRBV18	TRBJ2-6	TGTGCCAGCTCACCACAAGACTTCGCGGCCAACGTCCTGACTTTC	CASSPQDFAANVLTF
TRBD2	.	TRBV5-1	TRBJ2-5	TGCGCCAGCAGCCCAGGACTAGCGGGAGTTTCAGAGACCCAGTACTTC	CASSPGLAGVSETQYF
TRBD1	.	TRBV6-5	TRBJ2-3	TGTGCCAGCGGTACTACAGGGGGTTCCACAGATACGCAGTATTTT	CASGTTGGSTDTQYF
TRBD1	.	TRBV7-2	TRBJ1-3	TGTGCCAGCAGCTCCCAGGGGGCGAGAGTTGGAAACACCATATATTTT	CASSSQGARVGNTIYF
.	.	TRBV5-4	TRBJ2-5	TGTGCCAGCAGCAACGGACAGGCTGGGGGGGAGACCCAGTACTTC	CASSNGQAGGETQYF
.	.	TRBV7-9	TRBJ1-2	TGTTCCAGCAGCTTGCGGGAGGATGGCTACACCTTC	CSSSLREDGYTF
TRBD1	few	TRBV4-1	TRBJ2-7	TGCGCCAGCAGCCACCGACAGGGTTCAAACTACGAGCAGTACTTC	CASSHRQGSNYEQYF
TRBD2	.	TRBV5-4	TRBJ2-1	TGTGCCAGCAGCTTGGGAGCGGGAGGAGGGAATGAGCAGTTCTTC	CASSLGAGGGNEQFF
.	.	TRBV5-1	TRBJ1-6	TGCGCCAGCAGCCCTACGGAGGTCAGCAATTCACCCCTCCACTTT	CASSPTEVSNSPLHF
.	.	TRBV18	TRBJ2-3	TGTGCCAGCTTAGGAGGTGGAGATACGCAGTATTTT	CASLGGGDTQYF
TRBD1	.	TRBV15	TRBJ1-1	TGTGCCACCACCAGGGGGGGGCCGAACACTGAAGCTTTCTTT	CATTRGGPNTEAFF
TRBD2	.	TRBV28	TRBJ2-5	TGTGCCAGCAGTTTTCCCTCAGTTGCGGGAGGAGGCGAGACCCAGTACTTC	CASSFPSVAGGGETQYF
TRBD1	.	TRBV19	TRBJ1-5	TGTGCCAGTAGTGGGACAGGGGCCCTGCCCCAGCATTTT	CASSGTGALPQHF
TRBD1	once	TRBV7-6	TRBJ1-5	TGTGCCAGCAGTCGGGGACAGGGTAAGGGTCAGCCCCAGCATTTT	CASSRGQGKGQPQHF
TRBD2	.	TRBV4-2	TRBJ2-7	TGTGCCAGCAGCCAAACCGGCACAAGCGGGGCCTCCTACGAGCAGTACTTC	CASSQTGTSGASYEQYF
.	few	TRBV5-1	TRBJ2-1	TGCGCCAGCAGCTTGGGGAGCAATGAGCAGTTCTTC	CASSLGSNEQFF
TRBD2	.	TRBV7-6	TRBJ2-7	TGTGCCAGCAGCTTAGGGGGGGGCTCCTACGAGCAGTACTTC	CASSLGGGSYEQYF
TRBD1	.	TRBV4-1	TRBJ1-4	TGCGCCAGCAGCCATAAGTGGGGACAGGGTGTTGGGGAACTGTTTTTT	CASSHKWGQGVGELFF
TRBD2	.	TRBV7-9	TRBJ2-5	TGTGCCACCGGGGAGGGAGAGACCCAGTACTTC	CATGEGETQYF
.	once	TRBV7-9	TRBJ1-5	TGTGCCAGCAGCCCCGGTAGCAATCAGCCCCAGCATTTT	CASSPGSNQPQHF
.	few	TRBV6-1	TRBJ1-1	TGTGCCAGCAGTCACAGACAGTCGATTACTGAAGCTTTCTTT	CASSHRQSITEAFF
TRBD1	.	TRBV29-1	TRBJ2-2	TGCAGCGTCGACAGGGAGAACACCGGGGAGCTGTTTTTT	CSVDRENTGELFF
.	.	TRBV9	TRBJ1-2	TGTGCCAGCAGCGTAGCGGACAACTACGGCTATGGCTACACCTTC	CASSVADNYGYGYTF
.	.	TRBV11-1	TRBJ2-5	TGTGCCAGCAGCTTAGCACTTCGGCAGGGACAAGAGACCCAGTACTTC	CASSLALRQGQETQYF
.	.	TRBV15	TRBJ1-5	TGTGCCACTGGTAGGAAGGGGCCTAATCAGCCCCAGCATTTT	CATGRKGPNQPQHF